The 24 T cell receptor beta chains below all came from one sample that was sequenced in a study of CD4+ T cells in melanoma. Profiling relied on immunoSEQ multiplex PCR, and the TCRdb table lists in-frame clones only, not all of them. The data contain 14,000 to 15,000 clones, roughly three fifths of them singletons. Sample: cells from a culture (not recorded whether cultured in vitro). The source is a human donor with melanoma.

The chain combines TRBV5-4 with TRBJ2-3; D is unresolved. Germline V gene lookup returns CDR1 SGHNT and CDR2 YYREEE (reference sequence). This CDR3 is 12 amino acids long. Trimming pared 3 bases from V and 4 bases from J, leaving 6 bases between. The CDR3 DNA is TGTGCCAGCAGCTCCTGGGCAGATACGCAGTATTTT. Its translation: CASSSWADTQYF.

CDR3 amino acids: CASSRWTVAYEQYF. CDR3 nucleotides: TGTGCCAGCAGCCGGTGGACAGTCGCCTACGAGCAGTACTTC. The chain joins TRBV11-2 to TRBJ2-7, with D possibly being TRBD1 (6 bases). CDR1 is SGHAT, CDR2 FQNNGV, per germline. The CDR3 contains 14 residues. Trimming left V 5 bases short and J 2 bases short, with 13 bases between.

The genes are TRBV2 and TRBJ2-4, with D possibly matching TRBD1 (6 bases). V was shortened by 5 bases and J by 1 base, with 15 bases between the two germline ends. The CDR3 extends over 16 amino acids. Germline V gives CDR1 SNHLY, CDR2 FYNNEI. CDR3 DNA sequence: TGTGCCAGCAGTCCTGACAGGTCCTCGGCCAAAAACATTCAGTACTTC. This gives the protein CASSPDRSSAKNIQYF.

The chain is built from TRBV5-1 and TRBJ1-1; D remains ambiguous. Deletions cut 4 bases from V and 2 bases from J, with 9 bases between. Germline V gives CDR1 SGHRS, CDR2 YFSETQ. The CDR3 consists of 13 residues. CDR3 protein: CASSMSINTEAFF. CDR3 DNA sequence: TGCGCCAGCAGCATGTCGATAAACACTGAAGCTTTCTTT. Using reference TRBV5-1 and TRBJ1-1 for the parts outside the CDR3, the full variable domain is KAGVTQTPRYLIKTRGQQVTLSCSPISGHRSVSWYQQTPGQGLQFLFEYFSETQRNKGNFPGRFSGRQFSNSRSEMNVSTLELGDSALYLCASSMSINTEAFFGQGTRLTVV.

This sequence joins TRBV9 and TRBJ1-2; 7 bases match TRBD1. The CDR3 runs to 16 residues. The V gene's germline CDR1 is SGDLS and CDR2 YYNGEE. V lost 4 bases and J lost 6; bases outside the gene matches: 15. CDR3 loop: CASSRGRSEGADGYTF. CDR3 DNA: TGTGCCAGCAGCCGCGGGAGAAGTGAGGGGGCGGATGGCTACACCTTC.

This CDR3 is CASSEGGEKLFF. DNA for the CDR3: TGTGCCAGCAGTGAAGGCGGTGAAAAACTGTTTTTT. V usage is TRBV6-1 and J usage is TRBJ1-4; D remains unclear. CDR3 size: 12 residues. The germline V gene has CDR1 MNHNS and CDR2 SASEGT. The V gene lost 1 base and the J gene lost 7 bases, with 4 bases spanning the gap.

Of note for this clone: In the same sample, other DNA sequences code for this CDR3. The genes are TRBV5-1 and TRBJ2-1; TRBD1 aligns across 8 bases. Unmatched junction bases numbered 4, after V lost 5 bases and J lost 0 bases. CDR1 and CDR2 from the germline V gene are SGHRS and YFSETQ. The CDR3 is 15 residues long. The CDR3 here is CASSSDRGSYNEQFF. The DNA of the CDR3 is TGCGCCAGCAGTTCAGACAGGGGCTCCTACAATGAGCAGTTCTTC.

This chain connects TRBV29-1 to TRBJ1-1; D is possibly TRBD1 (6 bases). V was clipped by 5 bases and J by 1 base, with 14 bases between them. The length of the CDR3 is 14 residues. Looked up from germline, CDR1 is SQVTM and CDR2 is ANQGSEA. As DNA, the CDR3 is TGCAGCGTTACCGAAGGGGGGACGAACACTGAAGCTTTCTTT. Protein product: CSVTEGGTNTEAFF.

This clone occurred once. This chain links TRBV5-6 with TRBJ1-5; D unresolved. The germline gives CDR1 SGHDT, CDR2 YYEEEE. V lost 1 base to trimming and J lost 3 bases, with 11 bases between them. CDR3 length equals 15 residues. The CDR3 loop is CASSLYGLVNQPQHF. For the CDR3, the DNA is TGTGCCAGCAGCTTGTACGGGTTGGTCAATCAGCCCCAGCATTTT.

V and J are TRBV18 and TRBJ2-3; D gene uncertain. V was pared by 5 bases and J by 1 base, with 10 bases between. The CDR3 covers 14 residues. Germline V gene lookup returns CDR1 KGHSH and CDR2 LQKENI. The CDR3 bases are TGTGCCAGCTCAGGTTCTAGGGGCACAGATACGCAGTATTTT. Translated: CASSGSRGTDTQYF.

V and J are TRBV30 and TRBJ2-7; possibly TRBD2 for D (7 bases). V was trimmed by 2 bases and J by 3 bases, leaving 8 bases between them. The germline V gene has CDR1 GTSNPN and CDR2 SVGIG (reference sequence). This CDR3 is built from 12 residues. This chain's CDR3 is CAWSRGGYEQYF. CDR3 nucleotides: TGTGCCTGGAGTAGGGGGGGCTACGAGCAGTACTTC.

The V and J genes are TRBV28 and TRBJ1-2; D may be TRBD1 (5 bases). The CDR3 runs 13 residues. In germline, CDR1 is MDHEN, CDR2 SYDVKM. The ends were cut back, 4 bases at V and 4 bases at J, with 10 bases in the middle. CDR3 sequence (DNA): TGTGCCAGCAGTTCACAGGTACTCTATGGCTACACCTTC. Translated, it gives CASSSQVLYGYTF.

A few counts support this clone. This sequence joins TRBV19 and TRBJ1-2, with a possible D match to TRBD1 (5 bases). V shed 9 bases and J shed 3 bases, with 11 bases lying between them. Germline loops: CDR1 LNHDA, CDR2 SQIVND (reference sequence). CDR3 size: 12 residues. CDR3 nucleotides: TGTGCCAGCTCGAAGGGACACTATGGCTACACCTTC. Protein: CASSKGHYGYTF.

V usage is TRBV4-1 and J usage is TRBJ2-1; D remains ambiguous. V shed 2 bases and J shed 5 bases, with 4 bases lying between them. The CDR3 sequence is 12 residues long. Per the germline V gene, CDR1 is MGHRA and CDR2 is YSYEKL. In DNA form, the CDR3 reads TGCGCCAGCAGCCAAAGAGACAATGAGCAGTTCTTC. Translating it yields CASSQRDNEQFF.

There are a few counts of this clone. The genes are TRBV19 and TRBJ1-6; D possibly corresponds to TRBD1 (6 bases). CDR1 and CDR2 from the germline V gene are LNHDA and SQIVND (reference sequence). The CDR3 length is 14 residues. Trimming removed 3 bases at V and 5 bases at J, with 8 bases between. CDR3: CASSIGGDNSPLHF. In DNA, the CDR3 is TGTGCCAGTAGTATTGGGGGCGATAATTCACCCCTCCACTTT.

The chain uses TRBV5-1 and TRBJ2-5; TRBD1 matches 8 bases. Germline-derived CDR1 and CDR2 are SGHRS and YFSETQ. The V segment lost 3 bases and the J segment 5 bases; nucleotides outside the gene matches: 6. The CDR3 consists of 14 residues. CDR3 protein: CASSSPGGGETQYF. The CDR3 DNA follows: TGCGCCAGCAGCTCCCCAGGGGGCGGGGAGACCCAGTACTTC.

The J gene is TRBJ2-1, the V gene TRBV10-2; 9 bases line up with TRBD2. The trim removed 0 bases at V and 7 bases at J, leaving 7 bases unmatched. The CDR3 is made up of 16 amino acids. Germline V gene lookup returns CDR1 WSHSY and CDR2 SAAADI. The CDR3 loop is CASSESGLALKNEQFF. CDR3 DNA sequence: TGCGCCAGCAGTGAGTCGGGACTAGCTTTAAAGAATGAGCAGTTCTTC.

The chain carries TRBV4-1 and TRBJ1-1; no reliable D call. V was clipped by 2 bases and J by 1 base, with 8 bases between them. CDR3 length: 14 residues. The germline V gene has CDR1 MGHRA and CDR2 YSYEKL. The chain's CDR3 is CASSQSWANTEAFF. The CDR3 bases are TGCGCCAGCAGCCAATCTTGGGCGAACACTGAAGCTTTCTTT.

This clone is labeled medium-sized. The chain recombines TRBV6-5 with TRBJ1-6; 8 bases align to TRBD1. This CDR3 contains 15 residues. With V trimmed by 2 bases and J by 8 bases, 5 bases remained unmatched. The germline V gene has CDR1 MNHEY and CDR2 SVGAGI. DNA of the CDR3: TGTGCCAGCAGTTACGGATCAGGGGGCCATTCACCCCTCCACTTT. This translates into CASSYGSGGHSPLHF.

This clone was observed a single time. The gene calls are TRBV5-1 and TRBJ2-3, with 9 bases lining up with TRBD2. The V segment lost 4 bases and the J segment 0 bases; nucleotides outside the gene matches: 6. Germline CDR1 and CDR2: SGHRS and YFSETQ. This CDR3 comprises 16 residues. CDR3 nucleotide sequence: TGCGCCAGCAGCCCCCTAGCGGGAAGGAGCACAGATACGCAGTATTTT. Translation: CASSPLAGRSTDTQYF.

Only a few counts were recorded for this clone. This chain connects TRBV30 to TRBJ1-3, with D unclear. V gave up 2 bases and J gave up 0 bases, with 5 bases separating them. Germline-derived CDR1 and CDR2 are GTSNPN and SVGIG (reference sequence). The CDR3 totals 13 residues. The CDR3 sequence is CAWSQASGNTIYF. The CDR3 nucleotides read TGTGCCTGGAGTCAGGCCTCTGGAAACACCATATATTTT.

The chain combines TRBV11-2 with TRBJ2-1, with D perhaps matching TRBD2 (7 bases). Germline V lookup: CDR1 SGHAT, CDR2 FQNNGV. This CDR3 contains 17 residues. Trimming shortened V by 4 bases and J by 10 bases, and 26 bases separated the two germline ends. As DNA, the CDR3 is TGTGCCAGCAGCTCCCGATTTTTTGCGGGGGCCCCCTCCGAGCAGTTCTTC. Protein: CASSSRFFAGAPSEQFF.

The rearrangement uses TRBV6-6 and TRBJ2-5, with D perhaps TRBD1 (6 bases). CDR1 and CDR2 from the germline V gene are MNHNY and SVGAGI (reference sequence). The CDR3 spans 16 residues. V lost 2 bases and J 3 bases, leaving 16 bases between the germline ends. As DNA, the CDR3 is TGTGCCAGCAGTTACCCTCCGGGACAACGTGAAGAGACCCAGTACTTC. Residues: CASSYPPGQREETQYF.

This clone was seen only once. The genes are TRBV9 and TRBJ1-2, with a possible D match to TRBD1 (6 bases). The CDR3 is 15 residues long. V lost 0 bases to trimming and J lost 7 bases, with 16 bases between them. In germline, CDR1 is SGDLS, CDR2 YYNGEE. The CDR3: CASSVAFVGGAGYTF. The CDR3 DNA sequence: TGTGCCAGCAGCGTAGCATTCGTAGGGGGAGCTGGCTACACCTTC.